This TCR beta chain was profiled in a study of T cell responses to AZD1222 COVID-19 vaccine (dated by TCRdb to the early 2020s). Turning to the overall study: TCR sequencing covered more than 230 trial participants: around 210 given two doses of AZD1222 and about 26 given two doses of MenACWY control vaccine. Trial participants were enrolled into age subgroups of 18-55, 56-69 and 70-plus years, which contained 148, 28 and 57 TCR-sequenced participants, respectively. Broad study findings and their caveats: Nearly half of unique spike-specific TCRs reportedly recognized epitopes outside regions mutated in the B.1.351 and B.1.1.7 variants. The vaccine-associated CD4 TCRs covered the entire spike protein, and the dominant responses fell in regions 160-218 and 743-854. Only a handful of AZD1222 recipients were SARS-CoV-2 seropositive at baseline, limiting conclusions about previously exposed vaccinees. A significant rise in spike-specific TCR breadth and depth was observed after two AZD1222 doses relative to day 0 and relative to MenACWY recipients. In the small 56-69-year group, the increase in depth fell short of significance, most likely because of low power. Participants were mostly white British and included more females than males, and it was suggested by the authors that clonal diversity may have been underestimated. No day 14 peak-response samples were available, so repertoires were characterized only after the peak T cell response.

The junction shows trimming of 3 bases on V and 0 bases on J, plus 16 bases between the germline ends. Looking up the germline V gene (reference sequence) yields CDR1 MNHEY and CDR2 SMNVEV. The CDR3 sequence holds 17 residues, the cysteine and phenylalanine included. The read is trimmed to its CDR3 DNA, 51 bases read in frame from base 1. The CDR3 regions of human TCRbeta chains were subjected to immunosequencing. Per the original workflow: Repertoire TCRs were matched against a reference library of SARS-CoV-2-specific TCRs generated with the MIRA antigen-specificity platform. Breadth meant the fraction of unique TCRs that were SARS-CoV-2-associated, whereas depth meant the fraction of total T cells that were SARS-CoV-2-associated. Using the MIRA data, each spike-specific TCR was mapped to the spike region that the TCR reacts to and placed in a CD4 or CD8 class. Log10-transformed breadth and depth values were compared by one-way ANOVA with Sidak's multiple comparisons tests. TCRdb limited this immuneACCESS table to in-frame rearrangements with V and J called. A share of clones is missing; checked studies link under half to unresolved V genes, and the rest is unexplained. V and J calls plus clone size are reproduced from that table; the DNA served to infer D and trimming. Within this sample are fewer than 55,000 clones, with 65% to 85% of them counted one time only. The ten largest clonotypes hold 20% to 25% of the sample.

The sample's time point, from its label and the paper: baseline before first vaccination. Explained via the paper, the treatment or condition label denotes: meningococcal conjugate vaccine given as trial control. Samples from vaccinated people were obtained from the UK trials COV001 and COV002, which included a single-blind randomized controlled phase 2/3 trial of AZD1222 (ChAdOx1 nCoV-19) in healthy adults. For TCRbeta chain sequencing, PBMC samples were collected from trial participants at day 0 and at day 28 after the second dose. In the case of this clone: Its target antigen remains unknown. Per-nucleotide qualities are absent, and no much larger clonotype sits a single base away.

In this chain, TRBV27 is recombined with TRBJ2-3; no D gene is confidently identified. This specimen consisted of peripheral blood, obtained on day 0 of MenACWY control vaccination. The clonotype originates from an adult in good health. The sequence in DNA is TGTGCCAGCAGTTTGGGGTGGTCGCGGACCAGCACAGATACGCAGTATTTT. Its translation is CASSLGWSRTSTDTQYF.